This T cell receptor beta chain was captured by sequencing in a study of T cell responses to AZD1222 COVID-19 vaccine. Across the whole study: Second-dose groups at about 4 or about 12 weeks were pooled. Findings and caveats of the study: Clonal diversity may have been underestimated in mostly white British donors. Spike-specific TCR depth and breadth grew after two AZD1222 doses.

Germline assignment: CDR1 KGHSH and CDR2 LQKENI. The CDR3 loop spans 15 amino acids. The V gene lost 4 bases and the J gene lost 3 bases, with 15 bases spanning the gap. As regards this clone: Antigen specificity is unknown.

The method was immunoSEQ multiplex PCR; TCRdb's version includes in-frame clones alone and lacks a portion of them. The sample shows under 55,000 clones, roughly four fifths of them seen only once. The source was peripheral blood, collected on day 0 of AZD1222 vaccination. The chain recombines TRBV18 with TRBJ1-1, with no clear D. The TCR sequence derives from an adult in good health. The CDR3 is CASSQDQRLDTEAFF. CDR3 nucleotide sequence: TGTGCCAGCTCACAGGATCAACGACTGGACACTGAAGCTTTCTTT.